The 29 T cell receptor beta chains below come from one sample, sequenced in a study of T cells in Graves' hyperthyroidism and ophthalmopathy. Using RNA transcripts as the source, TCR beta CDR3 regions were amplified. A first-round RT-PCR of the TCR CDR3 used the HTBI primer set. TCRdb processed the multiplex PCR reads anew with MiXCR; each CDR3 protein has one entry. The sample contains approximately 250,000 distinct CDR3 sequences, roughly a quarter of which appear only once. The sample taken for sequencing was blood. These receptors were taken from a woman between 35 and 50 years old with Graves' ophthalmopathy.

This clonotype has at least ten counts. This sequence joins TRBV15 and TRBJ1-1, with 12 bases that match TRBD1. Unmatched junction bases numbered 9, after V lost 5 bases and J lost 2 bases. Germline CDR1 is LNHNV and CDR2 is YYDKDF (reference sequence). This CDR3 has 17 amino acids. The CDR3 protein is CATSRLRDRGLNTEAFF. The CDR3 DNA sequence: TGTGCCACCAGCCGACTCCGGGACAGGGGGCTCAACACTGAAGCTTTCTTT.

The chain carries TRBV11-1 and TRBJ2-7, with TRBD2 matching over 11 bases. V shed 6 bases and J 0 bases; nucleotides not matched to a gene: 16. The CDR3 totals 19 residues. Germline lookup yields CDR1 SGHAT and CDR2 FQDESV (reference sequence). Written as DNA, the CDR3 is TGTGCCAGCAGACCTAGGATTAGCGGGAGGGCCGAAACCTCCTACGAGCAGTACTTC. Its translation: CASRPRISGRAETSYEQYF. Full variable domain (missing parts from reference TRBV11-1 and TRBJ2-7): EAEVAQSPRYKITEKSQAVAFWCDPISGHATLYWYRQILGQGPELLVQFQDESVVDDSQLPKDRFSAERLKGVDSTLKIQPAELGDSAMYLCASRPRISGRAETSYEQYFGPGTRLTVT.

The chain uses TRBV6-1 and TRBJ1-2; D remains unclear. The CDR3 contains 15 residues. V was shortened by 6 bases and J by 0 bases, with 14 bases between the two germline ends. Germline V gene data show CDR1 as MNHNS and CDR2 as SASEGT. The CDR3 loop is CASSPTYTANYGYTF. The CDR3 bases are TGTGCCAGCAGCCCCACTTACACCGCTAACTATGGCTACACCTTC.

The sample holds many counts of this clonotype. The chain uses TRBV7-9 and TRBJ1-2; D is perhaps TRBD1 (6 bases). V was cut by 5 bases and J by 5 bases, with 12 bases left in between. This CDR3 region has 13 residues. Germline values: CDR1 SEHNR, CDR2 FQNEAQ (reference sequence). CDR3 sequence (DNA): TGTGCCAGCAGCCCTCAGGGGTGGTATGGCTACACCTTC. Translating it yields CASSPQGWYGYTF.

This rearrangement joins TRBV15 to TRBJ1-1; TRBD1 agrees at 7 bases. This CDR3 contains 14 residues. Germline CDR1 LNHNV, CDR2 YYDKDF (reference sequence). V gave up 1 base and J gave up 5 bases; unmatched junction bases: 4. CDR3 sequence reads: CATSRGQGRTEAFF. DNA for the CDR3: TGTGCCACCAGCAGAGGACAGGGTCGAACTGAAGCTTTCTTT.

The chain uses TRBV12-3 or TRBV12-4 and TRBJ2-7; 7 nucleotides agree with TRBD1. The CDR3 is made up of 15 amino acids. V shed 4 bases and J 2 bases; nucleotides not matched to a gene: 8. In nucleotides, the CDR3 is TGTGCCAGCAGTTATTTAAAAGGACAGGCCTACGAGCAGTACTTC. It is translated as CASSYLKGQAYEQYF.

V gene TRBV20-1 combines with J gene TRBJ2-5; 10 positions agree with TRBD2. CDR1 and CDR2 (germline): DFQATT, SNEGSKA (reference sequence). Trimming took 5 bases from V and 3 from J; bases not matched to a gene: 3. This CDR3 has 13 residues. Here the CDR3 reads CSAQRGGKETQYF. The CDR3 DNA sequence: TGCAGTGCTCAGCGGGGGGGGAAAGAGACCCAGTACTTC.

This clonotype has at least ten counts. The chain is built from TRBV5-1 and TRBJ2-2, with D unclear. V lost 3 bases to trimming and J lost 6 bases, with 3 bases between them. The CDR3 runs to 11 residues. Germline V CDR1 and CDR2: SGHRS, YFSETQ. In DNA, the CDR3 is TGCGCCAGCAGCTCCCCCGGGGAGCTGTTTTTT. It yields the protein CASSSPGELFF.

This clonotype was seen many times. The chain links TRBV12-3 or TRBV12-4 to TRBJ2-5, with TRBD2 matching over 11 bases. The CDR3 contains 17 residues. V dropped 4 bases and J dropped 0; count of bases not matched to a gene: 7. The CDR3 loop reads CASSSARTSGYQETQYF. As DNA, the CDR3 is TGTGCCAGCAGTTCCGCCCGGACTAGCGGGTACCAAGAGACCCAGTACTTC.

This clonotype was recorded at least ten times. This chain links TRBV7-8 with TRBJ2-1, with D possibly matching TRBD2 (6 bases). The CDR3 is 17 residues long. V lost 0 bases and J lost 8, with 20 bases in between. The germline V gene encodes CDR1 SGHVS and CDR2 FQNEAQ. CDR3: CASSLATGGPDWDEQFF. The CDR3 DNA reads TGTGCCAGCAGCTTAGCCACAGGAGGGCCGGATTGGGATGAGCAGTTCTTC.

This clonotype has at least ten counts. The gene calls are TRBV12-3 or TRBV12-4 and TRBJ1-6, with unresolved D. V was pared by 3 bases and J by 6 bases, with 12 bases between. This CDR3 is built from 15 residues. The CDR3: CASSFERDPNSPLHF. CDR3 DNA: TGTGCCAGCAGTTTCGAAAGGGATCCTAATTCACCCCTCCACTTT.

Concerning this clonotype: One end of the junction fails to match germline, which may point to a read error. The V call is TRBV2, the J call TRBJ2-7, with D possibly matching TRBD1 (6 bases). The germline V gene encodes CDR1 SNHLY and CDR2 FYNNEI. The CDR3 runs 14 residues. CDR3 sequence reads: CASSDHGSGTWQYF. CDR3 in DNA: TGTGCCAGTAGTGATCACGGGTCAGGGACATGGCAGTACTTC.

At least ten counts were recorded for this clonotype. The V gene is TRBV5-1, the J gene TRBJ2-7; TRBD2 might be the D (6 bases). Germline CDR1 reads SGHRS; CDR2 reads YFSETQ. V was cut by 4 bases and J by 2 bases, with 16 bases left in between. The CDR3 extends over 15 amino acids. Here the CDR3 DNA reads TGCGCCAGCAGCCCCACGGGAGCAGCGGCCTACGAGCAGTACTTC. Its protein is CASSPTGAAAYEQYF.

This clonotype was recorded at least ten times. The chain joins TRBV7-9 to TRBJ2-1; possibly TRBD1 for D (6 bases). Deletions cut 1 base from V and 3 bases from J, with 10 bases between. CDR1 and CDR2 from the germline V gene are SEHNR and FQNEAQ (reference sequence). This CDR3 is built from 15 residues. CDR3 residues: CASSLVRDIYNEQFF. In DNA form, the CDR3 reads TGTGCCAGCAGCTTAGTCCGGGACATCTACAATGAGCAGTTCTTC.

To note about this clonotype: A read error may produce the germline difference seen at one junction end. The chain employs TRBV20-1 and TRBJ1-2; D is ambiguous. There are 14 residues in the CDR3. CDR1 is DFQATT, CDR2 SNEGSKA, per germline (reference sequence). The CDR3 region is CSDFPMSSTYGYIF. CDR3 coding DNA: TGCAGTGACTTCCCGATGTCTTCGACCTATGGCTACATCTTC.

This chain joins TRBV7-2 and TRBJ2-2; possible D gene TRBD1, 6 bases. The germline gives CDR1 SGHTA, CDR2 FQGNSA. V was shortened by 5 bases and J by 5 bases, with 12 bases between the two germline ends. CDR3 length: 14 residues. The CDR3 loop is CASSAVRGTGELFF. CDR3 DNA sequence: TGTGCCAGCAGCGCCGTCAGGGGAACCGGGGAGCTGTTTTTT.

The chain recombines TRBV18 with TRBJ1-6, with D uncertain. The CDR3 is 16 residues long. Germline values: CDR1 KGHSH, CDR2 LQKENI. V lost 3 bases and J lost 0, with 9 bases in between. As DNA, the CDR3 is TGTGCCAGCTCACCTTCCTATAACTCCTATAATTCACCCCTCCACTTT. Translation gives CASSPSYNSYNSPLHF.

V is TRBV20-1 and J is TRBJ2-7; D is perhaps TRBD1 (6 bases). Germline assignment: CDR1 DFQATT and CDR2 SNEGSKA (reference sequence). The V end was cut by 3 bases, the J end by 3 bases, with 12 bases between. CDR3 length: 13 residues. The CDR3 DNA reads TGCAGTGCTAGCGAATGGACAGACTACGAGCAGTACTTC. Its translation is CSASEWTDYEQYF.

This clonotype was detected many times. V and J are TRBV12-3 or TRBV12-4 and TRBJ2-7, with D possibly being TRBD2 (6 bases). Between the trimmed V and J ends, which lost 6 bases and 5 bases, there was a span of 14 bases. The CDR3 contains 13 residues. DNA of the CDR3: TGTGCCAGCAGACGGGACTCCCCCCACGAGCAGTACTTC. Protein product: CASRRDSPHEQYF.

This chain links TRBV28 with TRBJ1-2; 12 bases agree with TRBD1. After removal of 8 bases from V and 4 bases from J, the junction contained 8 bases not matched to a gene. Germline loops: CDR1 MDHEN, CDR2 SYDVKM. The CDR3 runs to 15 residues. The CDR3 spells CASSPGQGARYGYTF. The DNA of the CDR3 is TGTGCCAGCTCCCCGGGACAGGGGGCCCGCTATGGCTACACCTTC.

The rearrangement uses TRBV28 and TRBJ1-1; 12 bases match TRBD1. This CDR3 region has 17 residues. Losses at the gene ends were 3 bases for V and 1 base for J; bases not matched to a gene: 6. Germline V gene data show CDR1 as MDHEN and CDR2 as SYDVKM. The CDR3 here is CASSFLPGQGANTEAFF. The CDR3 nucleotides are TGTGCCAGCAGTTTCCTCCCGGGACAGGGGGCGAACACTGAAGCTTTCTTT.

There are many counts of this clonotype. CDR3 in DNA: TGTGCCAGCAGCCCCCCCCCAGCGGGAGTCTACGAGCAGTACTTC. Its translation is CASSPPPAGVYEQYF. This chain links TRBV12-3 or TRBV12-4 with TRBJ2-7; TRBD2 matches 8 bases. The CDR3 is made up of 15 amino acids. Losses at the gene ends were 6 bases for V and 3 bases for J; bases not matched to a gene: 10.

This clonotype was detected only once. The J gene is TRBJ1-2, the V gene TRBV7-2, with D unclear. The CDR3 covers 12 residues. Germline values: CDR1 SGHTA, CDR2 FQGNSA. Trimming stripped 5 bases from V and 6 bases from J, with 10 bases between. DNA for the CDR3: TGTGCCAGCAGCCCGGACCTGAATGGCTACACCTTC. Protein product: CASSPDLNGYTF.

About this clonotype: Being one base from a much bigger clone, this may be a read error. This sequence joins TRBV27 and TRBJ2-7; D unclear. CDR1 is MNHEY and CDR2 is SMNVEV in the germline V gene (reference sequence). The CDR3 runs 11 residues. For the CDR3, the DNA is TGTGCCAGCGTCGGACGCGACGAGCGGTACTTC. Amino acid sequence: CASVGRDERYF.

This clonotype has more than one count but fewer than ten. This CDR3 is CASSILPGRGKGTEAFF. CDR3 DNA: TGTGCCAGTAGTATACTGCCAGGGAGGGGAAAAGGGACTGAAGCTTTCTTT. The chain couples TRBV19 to TRBJ1-1; TRBD1 is a possible D gene (5 bases). This CDR3 has 17 residues. Germline V gene sequence: CDR1 LNHDA, CDR2 SQIVND (reference sequence). Trimming pared 2 bases from V and 5 bases from J, leaving 21 bases between.

This clonotype was seen many times. The V call is TRBV20-1, the J call TRBJ2-2; 9 positions agree with TRBD2. V trimming: 1 base; J trimming: 0 bases; junction bases outside the gene matches: 3. The CDR3 consists of 16 residues. Germline V gene sequence: CDR1 DFQATT, CDR2 SNEGSKA (reference sequence). The CDR3 protein is CSARVGTSTNTGELFF. The CDR3 coding sequence is TGCAGTGCTAGAGTTGGGACTAGCACGAACACCGGGGAGCTGTTTTTT.

This clonotype was seen many times. This chain uses TRBV11-2 with TRBJ2-3, with a possible D match to TRBD2 (6 bases). Germline V gene lookup returns CDR1 SGHAT and CDR2 FQNNGV. The CDR3 has 14 amino acids. Trimming cost V 5 bases and J 1 base, with 10 bases left between them. The CDR3 DNA follows: TGTGCCAGCAGCAGCCGCGGGGGCACAGATACGCAGTATTTT. As protein: CASSSRGGTDTQYF.

This clonotype was counted a few times. The CDR3 sequence: CSARKLVGIAGGPDNEQFF. The CDR3 DNA is TGCAGTGCTAGAAAGCTTGTCGGAATTGCGGGAGGGCCCGACAATGAGCAGTTCTTC. This chain uses TRBV20-1 with TRBJ2-1, with 9 positions matching TRBD2. Trimming cost V 2 bases and J 5 bases; bases outside gene matches: 19. The CDR3 covers 19 residues. Germline V gene sequence: CDR1 DFQATT, CDR2 SNEGSKA (reference sequence).

This clonotype was found many times. This sequence joins TRBV2 and TRBJ2-5; a weak D match, TRBD2 (6 bases). Germline V gene data show CDR1 as SNHLY and CDR2 as FYNNEI. CDR3 size: 14 residues. Trimming removed 6 bases at V and 2 bases at J, with 13 bases between. The CDR3 DNA is TGTGCCAGCAGCGAAAGGGGACTTCAAGAGACCCAGTACTTC. It specifies CASSERGLQETQYF.